The 11 T cell receptor beta chains given below trace back to one sample, sequenced in a study of blood T cells in healthy people across ages. Primed by a sample-barcoded 5' primer and a J-beta primer mix, a second PCR proceeded for 7 to 11 cycles. TCRdb redid the calling of the 5' RACE reads with MiXCR, one entry per CDR3 protein. The table shows around 650,000 distinct CDR3 sequences, with approximately 40% occurring only once. Sequenced input: blood. The source of these receptors is an elderly man in good health.

V is TRBV15 and J is TRBJ2-1, with 10 bases lining up with TRBD2. V lost 0 bases and J lost 6; bases outside the gene matches: 2. CDR3 length: 15 amino acids. Germline V gene lookup returns CDR1 LNHNV and CDR2 YYDKDF (reference sequence). CDR3 residues: CATSRELAGTNEQFF. The CDR3 nucleotides are TGTGCCACCAGCAGAGAACTAGCGGGAACCAATGAGCAGTTCTTC. The entire variable domain, with the rest obtained from reference TRBV15 and TRBJ2-1, is as follows: DAMVIQNPRYQVTQFGKPVTLSCSQTLNHNVMYWYQQKSSQAPKLLFHYYDKDFNNEADTPDNFQSRRPNTSFCFLDIRSPGLGDTAMYLCATSRELAGTNEQFFGPGTRLTVL.

This clonotype was observed once. The conserved closing phenylalanine or tryptophan is absent in this CDR3, likely reflecting a read error. The chain uses TRBV20-1 and TRBJ2-5; 7 positions match TRBD1. V was pared by 1 base and J by 11 bases, with 10 bases of the junction left unmatched. Germline-derived CDR1 and CDR2 are DFQATT and SNEGSKA (reference sequence). The CDR3 length is 13 residues. The CDR3 bases are TGCAGTGCTAGAGTACAGGGGCCCACCAAGCAGTACGTC. Residues: CSARVQGPTKQYV.

The table lists this clonotype with a count of one. This rearrangement joins TRBV7-2 to TRBJ1-2, with 7 nucleotides matching TRBD1. Germline V gives CDR1 SGHTA, CDR2 FQGNSA. The CDR3 extends over 15 amino acids. J lost 8 bases, V lost 3 bases, and 12 bases had no gene match. The CDR3 region is CASSFPAGGPGGYTF. The CDR3 DNA follows: TGTGCCAGCAGCTTCCCGGCAGGGGGACCTGGGGGCTACACCTTC.

The chain recombines TRBV6-2 or TRBV6-3 with TRBJ1-5, with D unresolved. The germline V and J ends were trimmed by 5 bases and 1 base, with 9 bases remaining between them. Looked up from germline, CDR1 is MNHEY and CDR2 is SVGEGT. This CDR3 has 14 residues. CDR3 nucleotides: TGTGCCAGCAGTCCTCTAATAAGCAATCAGCCCCAGCATTTT. It yields the protein CASSPLISNQPQHF.

On this clonotype itself: Mismatch with germline at one junction end may stem from a read error. The CDR3 DNA is TGTGCCAGCAGAAGGAGGGAACCCTACGAACAGTACTTC. Its protein product is CASRRREPYEQYF. J is TRBJ2-7 and V is TRBV6-2 or TRBV6-3; TRBD2 is a possible D gene (6 bases). CDR3 size: 13 residues. The germline CDR1 and CDR2 sequences are MNHEY and SVGEGT.

V and J are TRBV7-2 and TRBJ2-5; 8 nucleotides agree with TRBD2. Trimming took 2 bases from V and 11 from J; bases not matched to a gene: 13. Germline-derived CDR1 and CDR2 are SGHTA and FQGNSA. The CDR3 is made up of 15 amino acids. The CDR3 DNA follows: TGTGCCAGCAGCTTATTTCGGGAGGGCCCGGGAGAGCAGTACTTC. Translating gives CASSLFREGPGEQYF.

This chain links TRBV20-1 with TRBJ2-1; 9 bases agree with TRBD2. CDR3 length equals 13 residues. The ends lost 3 bases at V and 11 bases at J; junction bases unmatched: 8. Germline V gene sequence: CDR1 DFQATT, CDR2 SNEGSKA (reference sequence). The CDR3 sequence is CSARRREGLQQFF. DNA for the CDR3: TGCAGTGCTAGGAGGCGGGAGGGATTGCAGCAGTTCTTC.

CDR3 DNA: TGTGCCAGCAGCCCGAGGACTAGCGGGAGTCGCTACAATGAGCAGTTCTTC. It encodes CASSPRTSGSRYNEQFF. This chain links TRBV11-3 with TRBJ2-1, with TRBD2 matching 13 bases. The length of the CDR3 is 17 residues. After removal of 5 bases from V and 3 bases from J, the junction contained 7 bases not matched to a gene. Germline CDR1 SGHNT, CDR2 YENEEA.

V and J are TRBV4-3 and TRBJ1-5, with D uncertain. The CDR3 is 15 amino acids. Germline CDR1 and CDR2: LGHNA and YSLEER. Trimming took 2 bases from V and 5 from J, leaving 13 bases between them. DNA for the CDR3: TGCGCCAGCAGCCAACGGCAGGAAAGGGATCAGCCCCAGCATTTT. Protein: CASSQRQERDQPQHF.

Only one count was recorded for this clonotype. The chain uses TRBV7-9 and TRBJ1-2; D is undetermined. Looked up from germline, CDR1 is SEHNR and CDR2 is FQNEAQ (reference sequence). The CDR3 extends over 15 amino acids. Trimming left V 4 bases short and J 4 bases short, with 16 bases between. The chain's CDR3 is CASSSSDRSSYGYTF. CDR3 bases: TGTGCCAGCAGCTCGTCGGACCGCTCCTCCTATGGCTACACCTTC.

The sample holds many counts of this clonotype. V gene TRBV28 combines with J gene TRBJ2-7, with 8 bases aligning to TRBD2. The CDR3 is made up of 14 amino acids. The V segment lost 10 bases and the J segment 7 bases; nucleotides outside the gene matches: 15. Germline CDR1 MDHEN, CDR2 SYDVKM. The CDR3 nucleotides read TGTGCCACCATGACTCCAGCGGGAGTTGATGAGCAGTACTTC. As protein: CATMTPAGVDEQYF.